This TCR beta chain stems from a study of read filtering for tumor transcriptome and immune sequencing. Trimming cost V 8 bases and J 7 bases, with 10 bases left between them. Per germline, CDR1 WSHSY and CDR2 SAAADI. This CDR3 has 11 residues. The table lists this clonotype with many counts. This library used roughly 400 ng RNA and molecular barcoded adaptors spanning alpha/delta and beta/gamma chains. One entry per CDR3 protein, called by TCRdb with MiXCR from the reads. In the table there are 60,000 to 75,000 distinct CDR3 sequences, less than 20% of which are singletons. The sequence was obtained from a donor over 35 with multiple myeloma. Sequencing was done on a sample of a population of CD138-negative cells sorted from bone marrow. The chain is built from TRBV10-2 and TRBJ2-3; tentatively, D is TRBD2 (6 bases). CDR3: CASQGGNTQYF. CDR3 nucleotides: TGCGCCAGCCAGGGAGGAAATACGCAGTATTTT.